The 11 T cell receptor beta chains in this list originate from one sample, sequenced in a study of blood T cell repertoires in COVID-19. TCRdb keeps only in-frame clones here, not all; method: immunoSEQ multiplex PCR. This sample has about 240,000 clones; 86% occur once, and the top ten carry 9% to 15%. Sequenced sample: peripheral blood. Receptors were obtained from an older man with acute or convalescent COVID-19.

Remarks on this clone: The sample contains more than one DNA sequence encoding this CDR3. The gene calls are TRBV18 and TRBJ1-1; 10 bases line up with TRBD1. Germline lookup yields CDR1 KGHSH and CDR2 LQKENI. With 3 bases clipped from V and 5 bases from J, the junction kept 3 bases outside the gene matches. The CDR3 covers 14 residues. CDR3 region: CASSPLDRGTEAFF. CDR3 nucleotide sequence: TGTGCCAGCTCACCCTTGGACAGGGGGACTGAAGCTTTCTTT.

The chain combines TRBV15 with TRBJ2-1; 8 bases map to TRBD1. V was clipped by 5 bases and J by 0 bases; unmatched bases: 3. Germline CDR1 and CDR2: LNHNV and YYDKDF (reference sequence). The CDR3 is 15 residues long. This CDR3 is CATSLGQGSYNEQFF. DNA of the CDR3: TGTGCCACCAGCTTAGGACAGGGCTCCTACAATGAGCAGTTCTTC.

The V call is TRBV2, the J call TRBJ1-2, with a weak D call TRBD1 (5 bases). The CDR3 covers 14 residues. Germline V gene lookup returns CDR1 SNHLY and CDR2 FYNNEI. The ends were cut back, 5 bases at V and 7 bases at J, with 17 bases in the middle. CDR3 nucleotide sequence: TGTGCCAGCAGTCAAACCCAACGGGGGGGTGGCTACACCTTC. Its protein is CASSQTQRGGGYTF. Full variable domain (rest looked up from reference TRBV2 and TRBJ1-2): EPEVTQTPSHQVTQMGQEVILRCVPISNHLYFYWYRQILGQKVEFLVSFYNNEISEKSEIFDDQFSVERPDGSNFTLKIRSTKLEDSAMYFCASSQTQRGGGYTFGSGTRLTVV.

This clone came up many times. CDR3 sequence reads: CASSPRENSPLHF. The CDR3 coding sequence is TGTGCCAGCAGCCCTCGGGAGAATTCACCCCTCCACTTT. This chain links TRBV3-1 (or the pseudogene TRBV3-2) with TRBJ1-6; D ambiguous. The CDR3 runs to 13 residues. Germline CDR1 is LGHDT and CDR2 is YNNKEL (reference sequence). V was clipped by 4 bases and J by 7 bases, with 8 bases between them.

The V call is TRBV24-1, the J call TRBJ2-5, with TRBD1 matching 8 bases. Trimming cost V 1 base and J 3 bases; bases outside gene matches: 12. Germline CDR1 is KGHDR and CDR2 is SFDVKD. The CDR3 extends over 18 amino acids. CDR3 residues: CATSDFRGTGTAEETQYF. CDR3 nucleotides: TGTGCCACCAGTGATTTCCGCGGGACAGGTACAGCGGAAGAGACCCAGTACTTC.

This chain joins TRBV15 and TRBJ1-3; D remains ambiguous. The length of the CDR3 is 14 residues. Germline V gene lookup returns CDR1 LNHNV and CDR2 YYDKDF (reference sequence). Trimming left V 2 bases short and J 0 bases short, with 5 bases between. The DNA of the CDR3 is TGTGCCACCAGCAGACAGGTCTCTGGAAACACCATATATTTT. Its protein product is CATSRQVSGNTIYF.

This chain joins TRBV6-2 or TRBV6-3 and TRBJ2-7; a weak D match, TRBD2 (5 bases). Trimming cost V 3 bases and J 3 bases, with 6 bases left between them. Germline CDR1 MNHEY, CDR2 SVGEGT. This CDR3 contains 12 residues. CDR3 sequence: CASSYTSYEQYF. CDR3 nucleotides: TGTGCCAGCAGTTATACTAGCTACGAGCAGTACTTC.

This chain links TRBV7-6 with TRBJ2-1; 8 bases map to TRBD2. This CDR3 has 15 residues. CDR1 SGHVS and CDR2 FNYEAQ come from the germline V gene. The V and J ends lost 7 bases and 0 bases, in that order; junction bases with no gene match: 5. The CDR3, as DNA: TGTGCCAGCACCAGGACTAGCTTCTCCTACAATGAGCAGTTCTTC. This translates into CASTRTSFSYNEQFF.

V and J are TRBV5-1 and TRBJ1-1, with D perhaps matching TRBD1 (5 bases). Germline V gene data show CDR1 as SGHRS and CDR2 as YFSETQ. The CDR3 covers 17 residues. V dropped 0 bases and J dropped 6 bases, with 21 bases sitting between them. CDR3 in amino acids: CASSLAGGVRVVPEAFF. The CDR3 bases are TGCGCCAGCAGCTTGGCGGGAGGGGTGCGGGTAGTCCCTGAAGCTTTCTTT.

A note on this clone: Other DNA sequences of this sample code for an identical CDR3. This chain uses TRBV5-1 with TRBJ2-2; 7 nucleotides match TRBD1. The CDR3 extends over 13 amino acids. Germline values: CDR1 SGHRS, CDR2 YFSETQ. Unmatched junction bases numbered 1, after V lost 4 bases and J lost 4 bases. Here the CDR3 reads CASSPGGTGELFF. For the CDR3, the DNA is TGCGCCAGCAGCCCAGGGGGCACCGGGGAGCTGTTTTTT.

The chain employs TRBV7-9 and TRBJ2-1; maybe TRBD1 (7 bases). From germline, CDR1 is SEHNR and CDR2 FQNEAQ (reference sequence). CDR3 length: 18 residues. Trimming took off 5 bases at V and 2 bases at J, with 22 bases between the two ends. CDR3 DNA sequence: TGTGCCAGCAGCGAGACAGGGAGCAGCGGGCTCCCCTACAATGAGCAGTTCTTC. Its protein product is CASSETGSSGLPYNEQFF.